This record covers a single TCR beta chain. Its antigen is currently unknown. The data are from a study of CD8+ T cells in alopecia areata. Study-level points and caveats: Greater clonality was observed in lesional scalp samples, especially alopecia totalis/universalis, versus normal scalp. Sequences from scalp samples also cover resident alphabeta T cells of normal skin.

Treatment reported: oral pan-JAK inhibitor, 5-10 mg twice daily. Collection of lesional scalp punch biopsies and peripheral blood was performed in alopecia areata patients. RNA extraction was followed by reverse transcription into cDNA, which acted as the sequencing template. TCRdb's table, derived via immunoSEQ multiplex PCR, lists solely in-frame clones and lacks some. The table shows tens of thousands of clones, with roughly 70% occurring only once. In germline, CDR1 is SGDLS, CDR2 YYNGEE. This CDR3 comprises 16 residues. Trimming shortened V by 4 bases and J by 2 bases, and 19 bases separated the two germline ends.

The clonotype comes from a human donor with alopecia areata. The rearrangement uses TRBV9 and TRBJ2-7; either TRBD1 or TRBD2 may fit D (5 bases each). The specimen comprised CD8+ T cells sorted from blood, sampled at week 24, from a patient treated with tofacitinib. The CDR3 here is CASSHDPGQKAYEQYF. CDR3 bases: TGTGCCAGCAGCCACGACCCGGGGCAAAAAGCCTACGAGCAGTACTTC. Together with reference TRBV9 and TRBJ2-7, the CDR3 gives the full variable domain: DSGVTQTPKHLITATGQRVTLRCSPRSGDLSVYWYQQSLDQGLQFLIQYYNGEERAKGNILERFSAQQFPDLHSELNLSSLELGDSALYFCASSHDPGQKAYEQYFGPGTRLTVT.